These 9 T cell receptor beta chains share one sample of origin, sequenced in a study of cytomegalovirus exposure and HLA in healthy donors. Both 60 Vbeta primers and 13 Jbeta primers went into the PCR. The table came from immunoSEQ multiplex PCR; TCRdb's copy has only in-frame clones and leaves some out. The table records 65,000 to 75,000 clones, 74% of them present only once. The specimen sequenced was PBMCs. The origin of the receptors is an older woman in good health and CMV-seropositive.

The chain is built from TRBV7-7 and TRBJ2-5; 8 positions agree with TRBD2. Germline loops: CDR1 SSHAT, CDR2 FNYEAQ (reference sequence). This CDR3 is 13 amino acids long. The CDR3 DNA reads TGTGTGGTGGGGGCGGGGGGCCAGGAGACCCAGTACTTC. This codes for CVVGAGGQETQYF.

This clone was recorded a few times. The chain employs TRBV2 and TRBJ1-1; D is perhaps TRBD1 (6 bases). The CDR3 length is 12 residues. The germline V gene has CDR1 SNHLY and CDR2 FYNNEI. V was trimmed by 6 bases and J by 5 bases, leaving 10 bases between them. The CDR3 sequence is CASRNRATEAFF. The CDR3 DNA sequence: TGTGCCAGCAGGAACAGGGCGACTGAAGCTTTCTTT.

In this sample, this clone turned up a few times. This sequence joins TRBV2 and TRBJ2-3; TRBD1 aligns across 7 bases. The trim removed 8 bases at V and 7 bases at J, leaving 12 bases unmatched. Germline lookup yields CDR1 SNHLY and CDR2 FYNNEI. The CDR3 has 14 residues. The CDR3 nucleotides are TGTGCCAGCCAAGGACAGGAATTCCTTTATACGCAGTATTTT. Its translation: CASQGQEFLYTQYF.

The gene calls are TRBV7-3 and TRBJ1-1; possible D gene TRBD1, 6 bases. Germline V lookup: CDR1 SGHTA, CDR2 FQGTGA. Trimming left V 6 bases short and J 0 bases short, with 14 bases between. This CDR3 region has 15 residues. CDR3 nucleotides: TGTGCCAGCAGTCTTCGAGGGGGAGTGAACACTGAAGCTTTCTTT. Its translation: CASSLRGGVNTEAFF.

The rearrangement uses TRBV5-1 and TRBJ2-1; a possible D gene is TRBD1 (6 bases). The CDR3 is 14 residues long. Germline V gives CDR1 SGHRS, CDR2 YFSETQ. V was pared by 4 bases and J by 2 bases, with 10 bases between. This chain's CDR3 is CASSQDRTYNEQFF. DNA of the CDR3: TGCGCCAGCAGCCAGGACAGAACCTACAATGAGCAGTTCTTC.

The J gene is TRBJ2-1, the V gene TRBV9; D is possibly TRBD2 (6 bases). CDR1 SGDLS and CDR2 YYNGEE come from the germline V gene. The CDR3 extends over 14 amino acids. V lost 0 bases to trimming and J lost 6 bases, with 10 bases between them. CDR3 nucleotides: TGTGCCAGCAGCGTAGCGGCTAGCGTCAATGAGCAGTTCTTC. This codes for CASSVAASVNEQFF.

The CDR3 nucleotides are TGTGCCAGCAGCTTTGCTGACAGGAACACCGGGGAGCTGTTTTTT. It is translated as CASSFADRNTGELFF. V is TRBV5-4 and J is TRBJ2-2; possible D gene TRBD1, 5 bases. Germline V gives CDR1 SGHNT, CDR2 YYREEE (reference sequence). The CDR3 totals 15 residues. Trimming removed 2 bases at V and 1 base at J, with 9 bases between. The full variable domain, completed using reference TRBV5-4 and TRBJ2-2, is ETGVTQSPTHLIKTRGQQVTLRCSSQSGHNTVSWYQQALGQGPQFIFQYYREEENGRGNFPPRFSGLQFPNYSSELNVNALELDDSALYLCASSFADRNTGELFFGEGSRLTVL.

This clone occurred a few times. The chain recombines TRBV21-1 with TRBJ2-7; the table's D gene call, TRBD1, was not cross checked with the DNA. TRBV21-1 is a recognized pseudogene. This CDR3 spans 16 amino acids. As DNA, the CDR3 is TGTGCCAGCAGCGGATGGGACAGGGGGAATATCAACGAGCAGTACTTC. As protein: CASSGWDRGNINEQYF.

CDR3 nucleotide sequence: TGTGCCAGCAGCTTACAGGACACTGAGAACTATGGCTACACCTTC. Amino acid sequence: CASSLQDTENYGYTF. The gene calls are TRBV5-6 and TRBJ1-2, with D perhaps TRBD1 (5 bases). Trimming left V 2 bases short and J 2 bases short, with 13 bases between. Looked up from germline, CDR1 is SGHDT and CDR2 is YYEEEE. This CDR3 has 15 amino acids.